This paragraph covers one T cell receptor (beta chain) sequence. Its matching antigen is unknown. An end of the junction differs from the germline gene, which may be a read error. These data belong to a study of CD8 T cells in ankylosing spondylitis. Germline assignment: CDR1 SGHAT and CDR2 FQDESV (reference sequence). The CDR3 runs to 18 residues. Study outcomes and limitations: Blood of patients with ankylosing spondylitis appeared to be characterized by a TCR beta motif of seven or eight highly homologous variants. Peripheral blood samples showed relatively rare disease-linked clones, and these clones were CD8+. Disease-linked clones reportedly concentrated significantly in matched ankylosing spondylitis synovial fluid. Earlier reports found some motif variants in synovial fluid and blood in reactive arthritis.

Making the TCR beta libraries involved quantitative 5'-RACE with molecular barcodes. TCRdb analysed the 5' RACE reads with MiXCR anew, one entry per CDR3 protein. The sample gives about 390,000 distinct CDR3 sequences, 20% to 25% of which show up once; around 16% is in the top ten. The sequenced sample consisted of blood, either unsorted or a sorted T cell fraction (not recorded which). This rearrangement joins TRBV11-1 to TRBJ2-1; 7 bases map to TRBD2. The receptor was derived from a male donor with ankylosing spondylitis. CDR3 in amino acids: CASSVAGARLSSYNEQFF. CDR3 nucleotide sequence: TGTGCCAGCAGCGTAGCGGGCGCCCGGTTAAGCTCCTACAATGAGCAGTTCTTC.